This TCR beta chain is from a study of blood T cells in healthy people across ages. Next came a second PCR, run for about 7 to 12 cycles, which used a sample-barcoded 5' primer along with a J-beta primer mix. The yield of each sample was at least 2.5 million CDR3-containing paired-end reads. TCRdb reprocessed the 5' RACE reads via MiXCR and lists one record per CDR3 protein. The sample holds roughly 1,700,000 distinct CDR3 sequences, 28% seen once. In germline, CDR1 is MNHEY, CDR2 SMNVEV (reference sequence). V trimming: 7 bases; J trimming: 2 bases; junction bases outside the gene matches: 10. The CDR3 is 15 residues long. This clonotype was observed a handful of times.

What was sequenced was blood. The chain combines TRBV27 with TRBJ2-5; 7 bases fit TRBD2. The sequence was obtained from a woman in her twenties or thirties in good health. The CDR3 DNA reads TGTGCCAGCACCCCATTTGGACTAGGGCAAGAGACCCAGTACTTC. Translating gives CASTPFGLGQETQYF.